This T cell receptor (beta chain) emerged from a study of CD8 T cells in ankylosing spondylitis. CDR3 length: 16 residues. The V and J ends lost 2 bases and 4 bases, in that order; junction bases with no gene match: 7. The germline V gene has CDR1 SGHVS and CDR2 FQNEAQ. A single record per CDR3 protein comes from TCRdb applying MiXCR to the 5' RACE reads. The sample consists of under 400,000 distinct CDR3 sequences, around a tenth of them appearing once. In its sample, this clonotype was seen a few times. The sequenced material came from blood, either unsorted or a sorted T cell fraction (not recorded which). This sequence was found in a female donor with ankylosing spondylitis or in good health (not recorded which). The J gene is TRBJ2-5, the V gene TRBV7-8; 10 nucleotides line up with TRBD1. CDR3 bases: TGTGCCAGCAGCTTATACCCGGGACAGGGGACAGAGACCCAGTACTTC. Translation gives CASSLYPGQGTETQYF.